This TCR beta chain was sequenced in a study of blood T cell repertoires in COVID-19. For the study at large: Collection of acute and convalescent COVID-19 samples took place in the United States, Italy and Spain.

The table came from immunoSEQ multiplex PCR; TCRdb's copy has only in-frame clones and leaves some out. The sample holds 100,000 or so clones, roughly 83% seen once. This sequence originates from a woman aged 60 to 75 with acute or convalescent COVID-19. Sequencing was done on a sample of peripheral blood.

CDR3 nucleotide sequence: TGTGCCAGCAGTTTAGGCTTTCGGGGCACAGATACGCAGTATTTT. As protein: CASSLGFRGTDTQYF. This chain links TRBV27 with TRBJ2-3; no reliable D call. The CDR3 has 15 amino acids. Trimming left V 2 bases short and J 1 base short, with 10 bases between. Germline-derived CDR1 and CDR2 are MNHEY and SMNVEV (reference sequence).